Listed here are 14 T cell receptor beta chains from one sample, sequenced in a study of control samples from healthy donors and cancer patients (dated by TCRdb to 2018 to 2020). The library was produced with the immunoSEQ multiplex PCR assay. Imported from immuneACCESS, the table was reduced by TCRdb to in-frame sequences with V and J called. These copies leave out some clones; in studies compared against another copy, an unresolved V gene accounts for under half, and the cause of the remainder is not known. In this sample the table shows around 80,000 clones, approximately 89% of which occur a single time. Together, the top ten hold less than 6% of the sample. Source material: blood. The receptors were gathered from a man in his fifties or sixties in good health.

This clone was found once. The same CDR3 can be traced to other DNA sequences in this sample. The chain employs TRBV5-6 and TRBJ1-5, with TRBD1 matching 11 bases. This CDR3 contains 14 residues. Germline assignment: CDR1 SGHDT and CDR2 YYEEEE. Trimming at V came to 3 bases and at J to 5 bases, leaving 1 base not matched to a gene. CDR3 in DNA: TGTGCCAGCAGCTGGGGACAGGGGGATCAGCCCCAGCATTTT. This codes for CASSWGQGDQPQHF. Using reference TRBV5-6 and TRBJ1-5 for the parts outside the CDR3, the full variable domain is DAGVTQSPTHLIKTRGQQVTLRCSPKSGHDTVSWYQQALGQGPQFIFQYYEEEERQRGNFPDRFSGHQFPNYSSELNVNALLLGDSALYLCASSWGQGDQPQHFGDGTRLSIL.

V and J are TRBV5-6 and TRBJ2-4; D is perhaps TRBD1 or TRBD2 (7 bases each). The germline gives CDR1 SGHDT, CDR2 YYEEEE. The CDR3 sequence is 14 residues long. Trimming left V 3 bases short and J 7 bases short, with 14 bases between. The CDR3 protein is CASSSQGGANIQYF. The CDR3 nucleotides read TGTGCCAGCAGCTCCCAGGGGGGGGCCAACATTCAGTACTTC.

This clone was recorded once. The CDR3 region is CASSLGGADQPQHF. Here the CDR3 DNA reads TGTGCCAGCAGCTTAGGAGGGGCGGATCAGCCCCAGCATTTT. The chain couples TRBV7-9 to TRBJ1-5; D may be TRBD1 (5 bases). Germline assignment: CDR1 SEHNR and CDR2 FQNEAQ (reference sequence). The CDR3 has 14 amino acids. Trimming pared 1 base from V and 5 bases from J, leaving 9 bases between.

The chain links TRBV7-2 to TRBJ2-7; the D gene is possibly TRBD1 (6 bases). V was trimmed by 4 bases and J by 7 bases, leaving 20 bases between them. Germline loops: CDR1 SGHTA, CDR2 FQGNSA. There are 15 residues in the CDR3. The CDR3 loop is CASSSGTGRGQEQYF. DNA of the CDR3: TGTGCCAGCAGCTCAGGAACAGGCAGGGGACAAGAGCAGTACTTC.

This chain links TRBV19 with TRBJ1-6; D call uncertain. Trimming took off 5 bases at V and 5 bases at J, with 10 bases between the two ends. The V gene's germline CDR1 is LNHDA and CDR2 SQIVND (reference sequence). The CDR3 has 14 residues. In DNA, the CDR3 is TGTGCCAGTAGTCTCGGGCCAGATAATTCACCCCTCCACTTT. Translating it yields CASSLGPDNSPLHF.

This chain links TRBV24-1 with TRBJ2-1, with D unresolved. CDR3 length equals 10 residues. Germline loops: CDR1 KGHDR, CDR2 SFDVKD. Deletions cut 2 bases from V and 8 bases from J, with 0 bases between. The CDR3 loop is CATSDYEQFF. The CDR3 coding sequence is TGTGCCACCAGTGATTATGAGCAGTTCTTC.

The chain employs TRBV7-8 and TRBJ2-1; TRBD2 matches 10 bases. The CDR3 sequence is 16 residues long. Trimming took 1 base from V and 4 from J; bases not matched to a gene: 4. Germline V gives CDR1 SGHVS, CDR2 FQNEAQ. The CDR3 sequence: CASSLGVAGGYNEQFF. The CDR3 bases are TGTGCCAGCAGCTTAGGGGTAGCGGGGGGATACAATGAGCAGTTCTTC.

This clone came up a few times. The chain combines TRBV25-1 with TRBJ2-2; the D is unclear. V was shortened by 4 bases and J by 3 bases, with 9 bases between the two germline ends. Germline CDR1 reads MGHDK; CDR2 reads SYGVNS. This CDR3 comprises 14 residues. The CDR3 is CASSGLTDTGELFF. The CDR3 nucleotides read TGTGCCAGCAGTGGCCTCACAGACACCGGGGAGCTGTTTTTT.

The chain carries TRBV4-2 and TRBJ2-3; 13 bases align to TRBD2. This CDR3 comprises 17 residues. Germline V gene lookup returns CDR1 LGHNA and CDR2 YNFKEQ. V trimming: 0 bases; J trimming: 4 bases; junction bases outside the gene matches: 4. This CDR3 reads CASSQDGTSGGADTQYF. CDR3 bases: TGTGCCAGCAGCCAAGACGGCACTAGCGGGGGGGCAGATACGCAGTATTTT.

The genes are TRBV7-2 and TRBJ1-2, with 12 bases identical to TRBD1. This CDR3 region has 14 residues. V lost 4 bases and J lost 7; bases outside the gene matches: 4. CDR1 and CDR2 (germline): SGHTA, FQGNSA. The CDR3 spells CASSSGTGGVGYTF. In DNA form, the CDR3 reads TGTGCCAGCAGCTCCGGGACAGGGGGCGTTGGCTACACCTTC.

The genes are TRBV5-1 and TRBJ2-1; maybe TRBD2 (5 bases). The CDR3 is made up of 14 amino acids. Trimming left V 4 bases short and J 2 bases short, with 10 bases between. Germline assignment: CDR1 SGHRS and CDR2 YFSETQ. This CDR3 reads CASSPLETYNEQFF. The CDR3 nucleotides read TGCGCCAGCAGCCCACTAGAGACCTACAATGAGCAGTTCTTC.

The CDR3 sequence is CASSEMGTDSSEQYF. The CDR3 nucleotides are TGTGCCAGCAGTGAGATGGGGACAGATTCTTCCGAGCAGTACTTC. This chain joins TRBV2 and TRBJ2-7, with 7 bases matching TRBD1. CDR3 length: 15 amino acids. Germline CDR1 and CDR2: SNHLY and FYNNEI. With V trimmed by 3 bases and J by 6 bases, 11 bases remained unmatched.

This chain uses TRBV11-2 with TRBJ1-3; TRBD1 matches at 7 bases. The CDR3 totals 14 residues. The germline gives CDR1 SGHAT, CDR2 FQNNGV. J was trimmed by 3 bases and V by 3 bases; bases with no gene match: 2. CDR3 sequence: CASSFDRVGNTIYF. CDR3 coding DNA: TGTGCCAGCAGCTTTGACAGGGTTGGAAACACCATATATTTT.

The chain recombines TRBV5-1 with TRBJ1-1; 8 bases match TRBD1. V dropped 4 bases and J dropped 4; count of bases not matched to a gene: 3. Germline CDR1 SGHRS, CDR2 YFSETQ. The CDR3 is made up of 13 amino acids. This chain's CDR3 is CASSLTGGTEAFF. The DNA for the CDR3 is TGCGCCAGCAGCCTTACAGGGGGCACTGAAGCTTTCTTT.